A selection of T cell receptor beta chains follows, all from one sample in a study of chemoradiotherapy in HPV16-positive cancers. Clones were read by immunoSEQ multiplex PCR, and TCRdb kept only the in-frame ones, dropping some. The sample consists of roughly 12,000 clones, around 66% of them appearing once. The sample was collected from a patient who underwent chemoradiotherapy. Receptors originate from a human donor with HPV-associated anogenital cancer. CDR3s include the opening cysteine and the closing phenylalanine or tryptophan. A D gene is named only where the DNA matches it firmly. Size tells how often a clone was seen (once, few, many) or the class of an expanded clone, and some rows leave it out.

TRBD2 TRBJ2-7 TRBV27 - TGTGCCAGCAGTAGCAGGGACTACTACGAGCAGTACTTC CASSSRDYYEQYF
- TRBJ1-1 TRBV18 - TGTGCCAGCTCACCCCTCAGGAACACTGAAGCTTTCTTT CASSPLRNTEAFF
TRBD1 TRBJ1-1 TRBV28 - TGTGCCAGCAGTTCCCCGCAGGGGGACACTGAAGCTTTCTTT CASSSPQGDTEAFF
TRBD2 TRBJ2-1 TRBV7-2 - TGTGCCAGCAGCTTAGGCGGGACTAGGCAGTTCTTC CASSLGGTRQFF
- TRBJ1-2 TRBV29-1 few TGCAGCGTTGAACCCAGGGAGAGGAACTATGGCTACACCTTC CSVEPRERNYGYTF
TRBD2 TRBJ2-5 TRBV27 - TGTGCCAGCAGCCCCCGTATGAGACTAGCGGGGGAAGAGACCCAGTACTTC CASSPRMRLAGEETQYF
- TRBJ1-2 TRBV9 - TGTGCCAGCAGCCGCAGGGGTGGCTACACCTTC CASSRRGGYTF
TRBD1 TRBJ1-1 TRBV9 - TGTGCCAGCAGCGTAGTCGACAGGGAGGGTACTGAAGCTTTCTTT CASSVVDREGTEAFF
TRBD2 TRBJ2-7 TRBV6-6 - TGTGCCAGCAGTTCCCCGGGACTAGGAGGAGCCGAGCAGTACTTC CASSSPGLGGAEQYF
TRBD2 TRBJ2-7 TRBV27 - TGTGCCAGCGTGATGAGGGGCGGGGGGGTAATGTCCTACGAGCAGTACTTC CASVMRGGGVMSYEQYF
- TRBJ2-1 TRBV30 - TGTGCCTGGAGTGTACCAGGTCCTCCCTACAATGAGCAGTTCTTC CAWSVPGPPYNEQFF
TRBD1 TRBJ1-1 TRBV30 - TGTGCCTGGAGTGTGGGAGGGACAGTGAACACTGAAGCTTTCTTT CAWSVGGTVNTEAFF
- TRBJ2-7 TRBV23-1 - TGCGCCAGCAGTCCCCCCCCGAGGGAGGAAGGCGACGAGCAGTACTTC CASSPPPREEGDEQYF
- TRBJ2-7 TRBV28 - TGTGCCAGCGGGGCCCTAGGGTACGAGCAGTACTTC CASGALGYEQYF
- TRBJ1-2 TRBV28 few TGTGCCACCGACGACGGGGCGGGATATGGCTACACCTTC CATDDGAGYGYTF
TRBD2 TRBJ2-5 TRBV5-4 - TGTGCCAGCAGCTTGACAGGCGGGGGGCCGTACCAAGAGACCCAGTACTTC CASSLTGGGPYQETQYF
TRBD2 TRBJ2-3 TRBV28 few TGTGCCAGCAGTTTTCGGGGCGGGGGGACTACAGATACGCAGTATTTT CASSFRGGGTTDTQYF
- TRBJ1-5 TRBV2 - TGTGCCAGCAGTGTGGAGCGGGGAAATCAGCCCCAGCATTTT CASSVERGNQPQHF
- TRBJ1-5 TRBV6-6 - TGTGCCAGCAGAGGGTACAGCCTGATGGGCAATCAGCCCCAGCATTTT CASRGYSLMGNQPQHF
- TRBJ1-6 TRBV7-9 - TGTGCCAGCAGCTTAGATTGGCCAAATTCACCCCTCCACTTT CASSLDWPNSPLHF
TRBD1 TRBJ1-2 TRBV6-6 few TGTGCCAGCAGTTTTGTCCAGGGGGCGGGTGGCTACACCTTC CASSFVQGAGGYTF
TRBD2 TRBJ2-5 TRBV29-1 - TGCAGCGTAACTAGCGGGGGGGGAGAGACCCAGTACTTC CSVTSGGGETQYF
TRBD2 TRBJ2-7 TRBV11-2 - TGTGCCAGCAGCTTAGAGAGGACTAGCGGGGTAAACGAGCAGTACTTC CASSLERTSGVNEQYF
- TRBJ2-1 TRBV2 - TGTGCCAGCGGCGTGGGCGAGCAGTTCTTC CASGVGEQFF
- TRBJ1-3 TRBV4-1 - TGCGCCAGCAGCCAAGAAGGCCTGGGAAACACCATATATTTT CASSQEGLGNTIYF
- TRBJ1-5 TRBV2 - TGTGCCAGCAGTGAGCGGGGTGGCTCAGATCAGCCCCAGCATTTT CASSERGGSDQPQHF
- TRBJ2-1 TRBV12-1 few TGTGCCAGCAGCTTTGTCGGACTATACAATGAGCAGTTCTTC CASSFVGLYNEQFF
TRBD2 TRBJ2-3 TRBV7-6 - TGTGCCAGCAGCCTGAGGGGTAGCGGGGGGCGCACGGATACGCAGTATTTT CASSLRGSGGRTDTQYF
- TRBJ2-2 TRBV7-3 - TGTGCCAGCAGCTTATCTGGGGCCGGGGAGCTGTTTTTT CASSLSGAGELFF
- TRBJ2-5 TRBV5-4 - TGTGCCAGCAGCACCGGGACTCGAGAGACCCAGTACTTC CASSTGTRETQYF
TRBD2 TRBJ2-3 TRBV10-3 - TGTGCCATCAGTGAATTAGCGGGGGGCACAGATACGCAGTATTTT CAISELAGGTDTQYF
- TRBJ1-4 TRBV19 - TGTGCCAGTTCGACAGGAGGTGGGGAACTGTTTTTT CASSTGGGELFF
- TRBJ2-7 TRBV4-1 once TGCGCCAGCAGCCAAGAGATGATGGGGCAAGCCTACGAGCAGTACTTC CASSQEMMGQAYEQYF
- TRBJ1-2 TRBV11-2 few TGTGCCAGCAGCTCCGCAGAATTCTATGGCTACACCTTC CASSSAEFYGYTF
- TRBJ1-1 TRBV6-5 - TGTGCCAGCAGTTACACGCCCGACAGGGAAGCTTTCTTT CASSYTPDREAFF
- TRBJ1-1 TRBV29-1 - TGCAGCGTCGGACAGAACACTGAAGCTTTCTTT CSVGQNTEAFF
- TRBJ1-1 TRBV7-2 - TGTGCCAGCAGCGAAAACAGGGTGGGGACTGAAGCTTTCTTT CASSENRVGTEAFF
- TRBJ2-2 TRBV9 - TGTGCCAGCAGCCCTCAGTGGGGAAACACCGGGGAGCTGTTTTTT CASSPQWGNTGELFF
- TRBJ2-3 TRBV6-1 - TGTGCCAGCAGGACAGGACTTAACACAGATACGCAGTATTTT CASRTGLNTDTQYF
- TRBJ1-5 TRBV6-6 - TGTGCCAGCAGTTACTCTCGTAATCAGCCCCAGCATTTT CASSYSRNQPQHF
TRBD1 TRBJ1-2 TRBV7-6 - TGTGCCAGCAGCTTAGAGGACAGGGGGCGTCGCGGCTACACCTTC CASSLEDRGRRGYTF
- TRBJ1-3 TRBV7-9 - TGTGCCAGCAGCGGACGATATGGAAACACCATATATTTT CASSGRYGNTIYF
TRBD2 TRBJ2-1 TRBV5-1 - TGCGCCAGCAGCTGGACTAGTGGGAACAATGAGCAGTTCTTC CASSWTSGNNEQFF
- TRBJ2-1 TRBV19 - TGTGCCAGTAGTATATCCCCCCCGAGAGTCTATTACAATGAGCAGTTCTTC CASSISPPRVYYNEQFF
TRBD1 TRBJ1-4 TRBV29-1 few TGCAGCGTCCGCCTACAGGGGGCTGCTAATGAAAAACTGTTTTTT CSVRLQGAANEKLFF
- TRBJ2-3 TRBV29-1 - TGCAGCCTGCAAAAAACGCTCTCTATGGGGACGCAGTATTTT CSLQKTLSMGTQYF
TRBD1 TRBJ1-2 TRBV30 - TGTGCCTGGAGTGTTCCTACCCCCGGGGACAGGGGGGATGGCTACACCTTC CAWSVPTPGDRGDGYTF
TRBD1 TRBJ1-1 TRBV7-2 - TGTGCCAGCAGCTTACTGGGACAGCACACTGAAGCTTTCTTT CASSLLGQHTEAFF
- TRBJ1-3 TRBV9 - TGTGCCAGCAGCGGCAGCAGGGCAAGCTCTGGAAACACCATATATTTT CASSGSRASSGNTIYF
- TRBJ2-2 TRBV5-1 few TGCGCCAGCAGCTTGGAAGGCAGCGATATTGGCGGGGAGCTGTTTTTT CASSLEGSDIGGELFF
- TRBJ1-1 TRBV19 - TGTGCCAGTTCCCCTACGGGACACGGGAACACTGAAGCTTTCTTT CASSPTGHGNTEAFF
- TRBJ1-2 TRBV5-4 few TGTGCCAGCAGCGGGCCTGGGGCAGGGATGGGTGGCTACACCTTC CASSGPGAGMGGYTF
- TRBJ1-1 TRBV29-1 - TGCAGCGCCGCGGCGGGGAGCCACACTGAAGCTTTCTTT CSAAAGSHTEAFF
- TRBJ2-3 TRBV7-9 few TGTGCCAGCAGCTCTTTACTATTCACTAGCACAGATACGCAGTATTTT CASSSLLFTSTDTQYF
- TRBJ2-5 TRBV11-3 - TGTGCCAGCAGCCGGGACCAAGAGACCCAGTACTTC CASSRDQETQYF
TRBD1 TRBJ2-5 TRBV27 - TGTGCCAGCAGTCAGGGACAGGGGCGGACCCAGTACTTC CASSQGQGRTQYF
TRBD1 TRBJ2-3 TRBV7-2 - TGTGCCAGCAGCCCGGACAGGGGGCGAGATATGCAGTATTTT CASSPDRGRDMQYF
TRBD2 TRBJ2-1 TRBV7-8 few TGTGCCAGCGCAAACTATAGGGAGGGCGAGCAGTTCTTC CASANYREGEQFF